Below, 12 T cell receptor beta chains from the same sample are listed, as sequenced in a study of T cells in localized non-small cell lung cancer. Clones were sequenced by immunoSEQ multiplex PCR, and TCRdb holds only the in-frame ones, with some missing. The table records roughly 40,000 clones, approximately 80% of them present only once. This sample comprised PBMCs, obtained before any cancer treatment. These receptors all stem from a man between 40 and 70 years old with stage II lung adenocarcinoma.

V is TRBV2 and J is TRBJ1-3, with 8 nucleotides matching TRBD1. Germline CDR1 and CDR2: SNHLY and FYNNEI. The junction had 6 bases not matched to a gene; V was cut back by 5 bases and J by 0 bases. The CDR3 has 16 residues. The CDR3 sequence: CASSPGTGNSGNTIYF. CDR3 nucleotide sequence: TGTGCCAGCAGTCCCGGGACAGGCAACTCTGGAAACACCATATATTTT.

The rearrangement links TRBV4-3 to TRBJ2-5; D uncertain. The CDR3 extends over 13 amino acids. Germline loops: CDR1 LGHNA, CDR2 YSLEER. Trimming removed 0 bases at V and 5 bases at J, with 7 bases between. The CDR3 reads CASSQDPRETQYF. The CDR3 DNA reads as TGCGCCAGCAGCCAAGATCCGAGGGAGACCCAGTACTTC.

This clone was observed once. The chain joins TRBV5-4 to TRBJ2-2; the D gene could be TRBD1 or TRBD2 (5 bases each). The CDR3 extends over 14 amino acids. Germline CDR1 SGHNT, CDR2 YYREEE (reference sequence). V was clipped by 4 bases and J by 3 bases, with 10 bases between them. The DNA for the CDR3 is TGTGCCAGCAGCGCCGGGACCGACACCGGGGAGCTGTTTTTT. Amino acids: CASSAGTDTGELFF.

The chain carries TRBV19 and TRBJ2-5, with 7 bases aligning to TRBD2. Germline V CDR1 and CDR2: LNHDA, SQIVND (reference sequence). V lost 9 bases to trimming and J lost 2 bases; unmatched junction nucleotides: 12. The CDR3 contains 15 residues. In DNA form, the CDR3 reads TGTGCCAGCGGTCGGACTAGTGGAGGTCAAGAGACCCAGTACTTC. Translating gives CASGRTSGGQETQYF.

A note on this clone: The sample contains more than one DNA sequence encoding this CDR3. The J gene is TRBJ1-5, the V gene TRBV30; D is unresolved. V was clipped by 0 bases and J by 0 bases, with 3 bases between them. CDR1 is GTSNPN, CDR2 SVGIG, per germline (reference sequence). The CDR3 contains 13 residues. The CDR3 reads CAWSVDSNQPQHF. The CDR3 bases are TGTGCCTGGAGTGTAGATAGCAATCAGCCCCAGCATTTT. The whole variable domain, filled in from reference TRBV30 and TRBJ1-5, reads SQTIHQWPATLVQPVGSPLSLECTVEGTSNPNLYWYRQAAGRGLQLLFYSVGIGQISSEVPQNLSASRPQDRQFILSSKKLLLSDSGFYLCAWSVDSNQPQHFGDGTRLSIL.

V usage is TRBV5-4 and J usage is TRBJ1-1, with D unclear. The CDR3 has 14 amino acids. Germline lookup yields CDR1 SGHNT and CDR2 YYREEE (reference sequence). The germline V and J ends were trimmed by 0 bases and 4 bases, with 10 bases remaining between them. The CDR3 protein is CASSLVGAVTEAFF. The DNA for the CDR3 is TGTGCCAGCAGCTTGGTGGGCGCCGTCACTGAAGCTTTCTTT.

This clone came up once. J is TRBJ2-6 and V is TRBV10-3; TRBD2 aligns across 9 bases. Per the germline V gene, CDR1 is ENHRY and CDR2 is SYGVKD. The ends lost 4 bases at V and 2 bases at J; junction bases unmatched: 9. CDR3 length: 18 residues. CDR3 DNA sequence: TGTGCCATCAGTGGGGGCGGGACTAGCACGACTGGGGCCAACGTCCTGACTTTC. It translates to CAISGGGTSTTGANVLTF.

This sequence joins TRBV5-1 and TRBJ2-5, with D possibly being TRBD1 (5 bases). The ends were cut back, 0 bases at V and 2 bases at J, with 11 bases in the middle. The germline CDR1 and CDR2 sequences are SGHRS and YFSETQ. The CDR3 loop spans 15 amino acids. The CDR3 region is CASSLGQGLQETQYF. The CDR3 DNA reads as TGCGCCAGCAGCTTGGGGCAGGGATTGCAAGAGACCCAGTACTTC.

The J gene is TRBJ2-5, the V gene TRBV7-3, with D unresolved. Trimming took off 2 bases at V and 1 base at J, with 5 bases between the two ends. Germline V gene lookup returns CDR1 SGHTA and CDR2 FQGTGA. The CDR3 is made up of 13 amino acids. In DNA form, the CDR3 reads TGTGCCAGCAGCTTAGGGGTCCAAGAGACCCAGTACTTC. Translation gives CASSLGVQETQYF. Looking up the rest from reference TRBV7-3 and TRBJ2-5 gives the full variable domain: GAGVSQTPSNKVTEKGKYVELRCDPISGHTALYWYRQSLGQGPEFLIYFQGTGAADDSGLPNDRFFAVRPEGSVSTLKIQRTERGDSAVYLCASSLGVQETQYFGPGTRLLVL.

The CDR3 nucleotides read TGTGCCAGCAAGATCGGGGTTGCCCAAGAGACCCAGTACTTC. Translating it yields CASKIGVAQETQYF. The chain carries TRBV6-5 and TRBJ2-5, with D possibly TRBD2 on 5 matching bases. CDR3 size: 14 residues. Germline-derived CDR1 and CDR2 are MNHEY and SVGAGI. V lost 7 bases and J lost 1, with 13 bases in between.

This chain connects TRBV7-2 to TRBJ2-2; no definite D call. V was clipped by 0 bases and J by 1 base, with 9 bases between them. Per the germline V gene, CDR1 is SGHTA and CDR2 is FQGNSA. The CDR3 is made up of 16 amino acids. As DNA, the CDR3 is TGTGCCAGCAGCTTAGCGAAGGCCAGGAACACCGGGGAGCTGTTTTTT. Translated: CASSLAKARNTGELFF.

The table lists this clone with a few counts. The CDR3 DNA follows: TGTGCCAGCAGTCATAGGACTAGCGGTAGTGAGCAGTTCTTC. Translating it yields CASSHRTSGSEQFF. The J gene is TRBJ2-1, the V gene TRBV27; 10 bases agree with TRBD2. V shed 5 bases and J 9 bases; nucleotides not matched to a gene: 7. Germline V gene data show CDR1 as MNHEY and CDR2 as SMNVEV (reference sequence). CDR3 length: 14 residues.